These 16 T cell receptor beta chains came from one sample sequenced in a study of PD-1 blockade in classical Hodgkin lymphoma. Relapse was seen in all patients after autologous stem cell transplantation, and brentuximab vedotin exposure was variable. Assay: immunoSEQ multiplex PCR; the TCRdb copy retains only in-frame clones and omits some. The table shows 43,000 or so clones, with roughly 90% occurring only once. The source was peripheral blood mononuclear cells (PBMCs), collected at baseline. These receptors were obtained from a human donor with classical Hodgkin lymphoma.

The chain employs TRBV27 and TRBJ1-5; D remains unclear. V gave up 4 bases and J gave up 7 bases, with 14 bases separating them. From germline, CDR1 is MNHEY and CDR2 SMNVEV (reference sequence). The CDR3 extends over 14 amino acids. In nucleotides, the CDR3 is TGTGCCAGCAGTTATGCGTACCCCCAGCAGCCCCAGCATTTT. This sequence encodes CASSYAYPQQPQHF.

The genes are TRBV6-6 and TRBJ2-1, with D unclear. Trimming stripped 4 bases from V and 10 bases from J, with 8 bases between. The CDR3 has 11 residues. Germline values: CDR1 MNHNY, CDR2 SVGAGI (reference sequence). The CDR3 here is CASSSYREQFF. The CDR3 DNA follows: TGTGCCAGCAGTTCCTACCGGGAGCAGTTCTTC.

The J gene is TRBJ2-4, the V gene TRBV15; the D gene is possibly TRBD1 (6 bases). Deletions cut 7 bases from V and 1 base from J, with 23 bases between. CDR1 is LNHNV, CDR2 YYDKDF, per germline (reference sequence). This CDR3 is built from 18 residues. The chain's CDR3 is CATKPGQEFGAAKNIQYF. DNA of the CDR3: TGTGCCACCAAGCCGGGACAAGAATTCGGGGCGGCCAAAAACATTCAGTACTTC.

The chain carries TRBV28 and TRBJ1-5; 8 nucleotides agree with TRBD1. The CDR3 is 15 amino acids. J was trimmed by 6 bases and V by 5 bases; bases with no gene match: 9. Germline V lookup: CDR1 MDHEN, CDR2 SYDVKM. CDR3 DNA: TGTGCCAGCAGTGCCGGGACAGGTAGGGCTCAGCCCCAGCATTTT. It specifies CASSAGTGRAQPQHF.

The V gene is TRBV5-1, the J gene TRBJ2-6; D perhaps matches TRBD1 (5 bases). Per germline, CDR1 SGHRS and CDR2 YFSETQ. V was shortened by 0 bases and J by 5 bases, with 9 bases between the two germline ends. The CDR3 consists of 15 residues. The CDR3, as DNA: TGCGCCAGCAGCTTGGACAGGTCTCGGGCCAACGTCCTGACTTTC. Its translation: CASSLDRSRANVLTF.

Here the CDR3 DNA reads TGTGCCAGCAGCGTAGGACTCAACCAAGAGACCCAGTACTTC. Translation gives CASSVGLNQETQYF. The V call is TRBV9, the J call TRBJ2-5; D unresolved. CDR3 length equals 14 residues. The V end lost 0 bases, the J end lost 0 bases, and 6 bases lay between the germline ends. Germline V CDR1 and CDR2: SGDLS, YYNGEE.

On this clone: This sample also contains other DNA sequences that code for the same CDR3. This rearrangement joins TRBV28 to TRBJ1-2; the D is unclear. This CDR3 contains 13 residues. Deletions cut 2 bases from V and 5 bases from J, with 9 bases between. Germline V gives CDR1 MDHEN, CDR2 SYDVKM. CDR3 protein: CASSLGQIYGYTF. Written as DNA, the CDR3 is TGTGCCAGCAGTTTAGGGCAGATTTATGGCTACACCTTC.

The sample holds one count of this clone. The chain has TRBV9 and TRBJ2-3; 14 bases agree with TRBD2. Germline V gives CDR1 SGDLS, CDR2 YYNGEE. V dropped 4 bases and J dropped 0; count of bases not matched to a gene: 13. The CDR3 loop spans 20 amino acids. The CDR3 region has the DNA TGTGCCAGCAGCAAGACTCTCGGGACTAGCGGGAGAGCTAGCACAGATACGCAGTATTTT. Translating it yields CASSKTLGTSGRASTDTQYF.

The chain has TRBV5-1 and TRBJ2-3, with D maybe TRBD2 (6 bases). This CDR3 spans 15 amino acids. Germline assignment: CDR1 SGHRS and CDR2 YFSETQ. The germline V and J ends were trimmed by 2 bases and 6 bases, with 16 bases remaining between them. The CDR3 DNA sequence: TGCGCCAGCAGCTTAGAGCCGGGACTTATGGATACGCAGTATTTT. This translates into CASSLEPGLMDTQYF.

The chain has TRBV4-1 and TRBJ1-4; a weak D match, TRBD1 (5 bases). Germline assignment: CDR1 MGHRA and CDR2 YSYEKL. This CDR3 contains 15 residues. Trimming stripped 7 bases from V and 3 bases from J, with 15 bases between. The CDR3 protein is CASTVKGWPNEKLFF. In DNA form, the CDR3 reads TGCGCCAGCACCGTCAAGGGGTGGCCTAATGAAAAACTGTTTTTT.

This clone was detected only once. This sequence joins TRBV7-9 and TRBJ2-7; 10 bases agree with TRBD2. This CDR3 has 16 amino acids. Germline CDR1 is SEHNR and CDR2 is FQNEAQ (reference sequence). The J segment lost 4 bases and the V segment lost 5 bases, leaving 11 bases of the junction unmatched. Written as DNA, the CDR3 is TGTGCCAGCAGCCCGCCGTCGGCTAGCGGGAGATACGAGCAGTACTTC. It translates to CASSPPSASGRYEQYF. Looking up the rest from reference TRBV7-9 and TRBJ2-7 gives the full variable domain: DTGVSQNPRHKITKRGQNVTFRCDPISEHNRLYWYRQTLGQGPEFLTYFQNEAQLEKSRLLSDRFSAERPKGSFSTLEIQRTEQGDSAMYLCASSPPSASGRYEQYFGPGTRLTVT.

V and J are TRBV29-1 and TRBJ2-7, with D possibly TRBD2 on 6 matching bases. CDR3 length: 14 residues. Trimming cost V 4 bases and J 1 base, with 14 bases left between them. In germline, CDR1 is SQVTM, CDR2 ANQGSEA. The CDR3 sequence: CSVAVLARSYEQYF. The CDR3 DNA sequence: TGCAGCGTTGCGGTCCTAGCGAGATCCTACGAGCAGTACTTC.

This rearrangement joins TRBV11-2 to TRBJ1-2, with D perhaps TRBD1 (5 bases). V was shortened by 5 bases and J by 5 bases, with 18 bases between the two germline ends. The CDR3 consists of 15 residues. CDR1 SGHAT and CDR2 FQNNGV come from the germline V gene. This CDR3 reads CASSPTPARVYGYTF. CDR3 nucleotides: TGTGCCAGCAGCCCCACCCCAGCCAGGGTATATGGCTACACCTTC. Drawing the rest from reference TRBV11-2 and TRBJ1-2, the complete variable domain is EAGVAQSPRYKIIEKRQSVAFWCNPISGHATLYWYQQILGQGPKLLIQFQNNGVVDDSQLPKDRFSAERLKGVDSTLKIQPAKLEDSAVYLCASSPTPARVYGYTFGSGTRLTVV.

The V call is TRBV6-1, the J call TRBJ2-7; TRBD1 agrees at 7 bases. CDR3 size: 15 residues. CDR1 and CDR2 (germline): MNHNS, SASEGT. V was clipped by 7 bases and J by 0 bases; unmatched bases: 9. For the CDR3, the DNA is TGTGCCAGCACCCCCCGGACAGGCAGCTCCTACGAGCAGTACTTC. Translated, it gives CASTPRTGSSYEQYF.

This chain connects TRBV29-1 to TRBJ2-1; no clear D. V shed 6 bases and J shed 13 bases, with 13 bases lying between them. Germline V gene sequence: CDR1 SQVTM, CDR2 ANQGSEA. The CDR3 extends over 10 amino acids. The CDR3 bases are TGCAGCGTCACCACCCGGCTACAGTTCTTC. This sequence encodes CSVTTRLQFF.

The V call is TRBV29-1, the J call TRBJ2-1; D possibly corresponds to TRBD2 (5 bases). The V end lost 1 base, the J end lost 13 bases, and 11 bases lay between the germline ends. This CDR3 spans 11 amino acids. CDR1 and CDR2 (germline): SQVTM, ANQGSEA. The CDR3 reads CSVEVGRTQFF. In nucleotides, the CDR3 is TGCAGCGTTGAAGTGGGAAGGACTCAGTTCTTC.